What follows are 2 T cell receptor beta chains derived from one specimen sequenced in a study of T-cell reconstitution after alpha-beta-depleted transplantation in children. TCRbeta library preparation incorporated unique molecular identifiers. MiXCR was run by TCRdb on the PCR reads, yielding one entry per CDR3 protein. Here the sample spans fewer than 550,000 distinct CDR3 sequences, roughly 10% being singletons. Sequencing used PBMCs, mostly from graft donor cells, obtained 180 days after TCRalphabeta/CD19-depleted stem cell transplant. These receptors were collected from a female patient aged 2-9 years who had a stem cell transplant for aplastic anemia, so the T cells may come from the graft donor.

At least ten counts were recorded for this clonotype. V usage is TRBV4-3 and J usage is TRBJ1-1; D is perhaps TRBD1 (5 bases). CDR1 is LGHNA and CDR2 is YSLEER in the germline V gene. The CDR3 has 15 amino acids. Trimming stripped 4 bases from V and 0 bases from J, with 12 bases between. The CDR3 DNA sequence: TGCGCCAGCAGCCTGGGACGGCTAATGAACACTGAAGCTTTCTTT. Translation: CASSLGRLMNTEAFF.

V and J are TRBV20-1 and TRBJ1-5, with 8 bases fitting TRBD1. V lost 6 bases to trimming and J lost 4 bases; unmatched junction nucleotides: 5. The germline gives CDR1 DFQATT, CDR2 SNEGSKA (reference sequence). There are 13 residues in the CDR3. For the CDR3, the DNA is TGCAGTGCATGGACAGGGACTAATCAGCCCCAGCATTTT. It codes for CSAWTGTNQPQHF.